These 8 T cell receptor beta chains share one sample of origin, sequenced in a study of identical twins. TCRdb reprocessed the 5' RACE reads via MiXCR and lists one record per CDR3 protein. The sample has a few hundred thousand distinct CDR3 sequences, 6.5% to 9.5% seen once. These same records also appear under a second study, on yellow fever vaccine responses in identical twins.

Material for sequencing was CD8+ T cells sorted from blood. These receptors were taken from a woman aged 18 to 35 in good health.

The J gene is TRBJ2-7, the V gene TRBV3-1; a weak D match, TRBD2 (6 bases). Germline CDR1 reads LGHDT; CDR2 reads YNNKEL (reference sequence). With 2 bases removed from V and 3 bases from J, the gap between germline ends came to 11 bases. This CDR3 has 14 amino acids. CDR3 residues: CASSQSWGGYEQYF. Written as DNA, the CDR3 is TGTGCCAGCAGCCAATCGTGGGGAGGCTACGAGCAGTACTTC.

This clonotype has only a few counts. This chain uses TRBV7-9 with TRBJ2-7, with TRBD2 as a possible D gene (5 bases). This CDR3 has 16 amino acids. Trimming pared 4 bases from V and 0 bases from J, leaving 16 bases between. The germline V gene has CDR1 SEHNR and CDR2 FQNEAQ (reference sequence). CDR3 DNA sequence: TGTGCCAGCAGCTATCCGGTGGGAGAATACTCCTACGAGCAGTACTTC. This encodes CASSYPVGEYSYEQYF.

This clonotype turned up a few times. The rearrangement joins TRBV11-2 to TRBJ2-5, with 8 bases identical to TRBD1. There are 16 residues in the CDR3. Germline V gene data show CDR1 as SGHAT and CDR2 as FQNNGV. V dropped 4 bases and J dropped 0; count of bases not matched to a gene: 7. The CDR3 nucleotides read TGTGCCAGCAGCTCCGGACAGGGCCGACACCAAGAGACCCAGTACTTC. It yields the protein CASSSGQGRHQETQYF.

The rearrangement uses TRBV5-5 and TRBJ2-7; 8 bases map to TRBD2. The length of the CDR3 is 15 residues. Germline lookup yields CDR1 SGHKS and CDR2 YYEKEE (reference sequence). V lost 0 bases, J lost 4 bases, and 6 bases stayed unmatched. The CDR3 DNA follows: TGTGCCAGCAGCTTGGCGAGCGGGGGCGGGTACGAGCAGTACTTC. It specifies CASSLASGGGYEQYF.

This clonotype appeared a few times. The genes are TRBV7-2 and TRBJ2-3, with D possibly matching TRBD2 (5 bases). This CDR3 region has 16 residues. V shed 0 bases and J shed 5 bases, with 15 bases lying between them. Per the germline V gene, CDR1 is SGHTA and CDR2 is FQGNSA. The CDR3 protein is CASSLAPRTYEDTQYF. DNA for the CDR3: TGTGCCAGCAGCTTAGCCCCCCGGACTTACGAAGATACGCAGTATTTT. Combining the CDR3 with reference TRBV7-2 and TRBJ2-3 gives the whole variable domain GAGVSQSPSNKVTEKGKDVELRCDPISGHTALYWYRQSLGQGLEFLIYFQGNSAPDKSGLPSDRFSAERTGGSVSTLTIQRTQQEDSAVYLCASSLAPRTYEDTQYFGPGTRLTVL.

This clonotype occurred a few times. The chain has TRBV20-1 and TRBJ2-7; possible D gene TRBD2, 6 bases. Germline assignment: CDR1 DFQATT and CDR2 SNEGSKA (reference sequence). Trimming stripped 6 bases from V and 2 bases from J, with 11 bases between. The CDR3 extends over 12 amino acids. CDR3 DNA sequence: TGCAGTGCCCGGGACTTACCCTACGAGCAGTACTTC. Encoded protein: CSARDLPYEQYF.

The rearrangement links TRBV5-1 to TRBJ2-1; D is unresolved. Per the germline V gene, CDR1 is SGHRS and CDR2 is YFSETQ. Trimming took off 4 bases at V and 9 bases at J, with 17 bases between the two ends. The CDR3 is made up of 14 amino acids. CDR3 DNA: TGCGCCAGCAGCCTCCAGGACCGTTTTGGTGAGCAGTTCTTC. Translating it yields CASSLQDRFGEQFF.

In its sample, this clonotype was seen a few times. DNA for the CDR3: TGCAGCGTTGAGTACAGGCAAGAGACCCAGTACTTC. Translation gives CSVEYRQETQYF. The chain joins TRBV29-1 to TRBJ2-5; maybe TRBD1 (5 bases). There are 12 residues in the CDR3. The V end lost 3 bases, the J end lost 2 bases, and 7 bases lay between the germline ends. CDR1 is SQVTM, CDR2 ANQGSEA, per germline.